Following are 7 T cell receptor beta chains from one sample sequenced in a study of blood T cell repertoires in COVID-19. Profiled with immunoSEQ multiplex PCR; TCRdb holds only in-frame clones, not every one. Of 250,000 to 300,000 clones in the sample, approximately 91% were seen once. Sequencing was done on a sample of peripheral blood. The source of these receptors is a woman aged 25-40 years with COVID-19, enrolled during active disease.

The genes are TRBV6-2 or TRBV6-3 and TRBJ2-1; D is possibly TRBD1 (5 bases). V was shortened by 2 bases and J by 6 bases, with 23 bases between the two germline ends. The CDR3 loop spans 18 amino acids. Germline loops: CDR1 MNHEY, CDR2 SVGEGT. CDR3: CASSYTNPSSGASNEQFF. The CDR3 region has the DNA TGTGCCAGCAGTTACACCAACCCATCTAGTGGGGCCAGCAATGAGCAGTTCTTC.

The chain is built from TRBV13 and TRBJ2-1; the match to TRBD2 covers 10 bases. This CDR3 contains 14 residues. The germline gives CDR1 PRHDT, CDR2 FYEKMQ (reference sequence). Germline trimming cut 0 bases from V and 10 bases from J; bases unmatched to any gene: 3. The CDR3 sequence: CASSLGLAGNEQFF. The CDR3 DNA reads as TGTGCCAGCAGCTTAGGACTAGCGGGAAACGAGCAGTTCTTC.

The chain employs TRBV6-5 and TRBJ1-2; TRBD1 aligns across 10 bases. The V gene's germline CDR1 is MNHEY and CDR2 SVGAGI. There are 13 residues in the CDR3. The J segment lost 4 bases and the V segment lost 6 bases, leaving 2 bases of the junction unmatched. CDR3 sequence: CASRRTGGYGYTF. CDR3 coding DNA: TGTGCCAGCAGGCGGACAGGGGGCTATGGCTACACCTTC.

V usage is TRBV9 and J usage is TRBJ2-5, with D perhaps TRBD1 (5 bases). CDR1 and CDR2 (germline): SGDLS, YYNGEE. This CDR3 spans 12 amino acids. Trimming pared 7 bases from V and 5 bases from J, leaving 12 bases between. CDR3 sequence: CASSQGRETQYF. DNA for the CDR3: TGTGCCAGCTCCCAGGGAAGGGAGACCCAGTACTTC.

The chain has TRBV6-5 and TRBJ1-1; a weak D match, TRBD1 (6 bases). Trimming shortened V by 0 bases and J by 0 bases, and 11 bases separated the two germline ends. The CDR3 sequence is 16 residues long. Germline V CDR1 and CDR2: MNHEY, SVGAGI. The CDR3 coding sequence is TGTGCCAGCAGTTACTCGTGGGGGGGCATGAACACTGAAGCTTTCTTT. It encodes CASSYSWGGMNTEAFF.

The chain employs TRBV6-1 and TRBJ2-2; D is undetermined. The CDR3 loop spans 13 amino acids. Trimming took off 1 base at V and 3 bases at J, with 3 bases between the two ends. CDR1 is MNHNS, CDR2 SASEGT, per germline. CDR3 protein: CASSEGDTGELFF. Here the CDR3 DNA reads TGTGCCAGCAGTGAAGGAGACACCGGGGAGCTGTTTTTT.

This sequence joins TRBV10-2 and TRBJ1-2; D ambiguous. The CDR3 length is 18 residues. Germline V CDR1 and CDR2: WSHSY, SAAADI. Trimming removed 0 bases at V and 3 bases at J, with 20 bases between. CDR3 DNA: TGCGCCAGCAGTGAGTCGGGAAGAGGAGGCAGGACGGACTATGGCTACACCTTC. It translates to CASSESGRGGRTDYGYTF.